This TCR beta chain appears in the sequencing data of a study of long-term antiretroviral therapy in people with HIV. One or more pre-ART and two or more post-ART PBMC samples were available from each donor. Study conclusions and caveats: From the mid-2000s to the late 2010s, blood was obtained, possibly while participants received older ART regimens.

To note about this clone: The antigen is not known.

Survey-level immunoSEQ v3.0 assays were run. Generated by immunoSEQ multiplex PCR, the TCRdb table keeps only in-frame clones and is missing some. The sample has roughly 28,000 clones; about 95% are singletons. The TCR was taken from a man aged 30 to 39 with HIV. This material consisted of unsorted PBMCs, taken 5.3 years after starting antiretroviral therapy.

Here the CDR3 reads CASSVDRGYGYTF. The CDR3 DNA reads as TGTGCCAGCAGTGTGGACAGGGGCTATGGCTACACCTTC. This chain connects TRBV2 to TRBJ1-2; 9 bases line up with TRBD1. V shed 4 bases and J 4 bases; nucleotides not matched to a gene: 1. From germline, CDR1 is SNHLY and CDR2 FYNNEI. This CDR3 has 13 residues.